This entry lists 13 T cell receptor beta chains sequenced from one sample in a study of blood T cells in healthy people across ages. PCR was performed a second time for about 7 to 12 cycles using a sample-barcoded 5' primer and a J-beta primer mix. TCRdb re-called the 5' RACE reads with MiXCR, one entry per CDR3 protein. The repertoire includes about 800,000 distinct CDR3 sequences, 58% of them detected once, and roughly 22% sits in the top ten. Sequencing was done on a sample of blood. Receptors were obtained from a man younger than 45 in good health.

CDR3 DNA: TGTGCCAGCGGGGATCTAGCGGGAGGGCGAGGGGCATATGAGCAGTTCTTC. This gives the protein CASGDLAGGRGAYEQFF. The rearrangement uses TRBV6-1 and TRBJ2-1; 12 positions match TRBD2. Germline CDR1 and CDR2: MNHNS and SASEGT. This CDR3 comprises 17 residues. V was pared by 8 bases and J by 8 bases, with 16 bases of the junction left unmatched.

This sequence joins TRBV7-9 and TRBJ2-5; D possibly corresponds to TRBD2 (6 bases). Germline CDR1 SEHNR, CDR2 FQNEAQ (reference sequence). The CDR3 has 16 residues. Trimming shortened V by 3 bases and J by 1 base, and 15 bases separated the two germline ends. The CDR3 coding sequence is TGTGCCAGCAGCTTTGGTATGGACTACCGCCAAGAGACCCAGTACTTC. This codes for CASSFGMDYRQETQYF.

This chain joins TRBV15 and TRBJ1-6; the match to TRBD1 covers 7 bases. Germline assignment: CDR1 LNHNV and CDR2 YYDKDF (reference sequence). V lost 5 bases and J lost 17; bases outside the gene matches: 12. This CDR3 comprises 13 residues. CDR3 sequence: CATSPYRDSLVHF. CDR3 nucleotides: TGTGCCACCAGCCCTTACCGGGACAGCCTAGTCCACTTT.

This chain uses TRBV12-3 or TRBV12-4 with TRBJ1-2, with 7 bases matching TRBD1. The CDR3 runs to 14 residues. Losses at the gene ends were 3 bases for V and 1 base for J; bases not matched to a gene: 2. CDR3 nucleotide sequence: TGTGCCAGCAGTTTGCCAGGGGGTAACTATGGCTACACCTTC. This translates into CASSLPGGNYGYTF.

This clonotype was found many times. V gene TRBV6-2 or TRBV6-3 combines with J gene TRBJ2-5, with D perhaps matching TRBD2 (5 bases). This CDR3 comprises 12 residues. CDR1 and CDR2 (germline): MNHEY, SVGEGT. V lost 4 bases and J lost 7, with 10 bases in between. The DNA of the CDR3 is TGTGCCAGCAGTTTCGGGGAGCGGACCCAGTACTTC. Its translation is CASSFGERTQYF.

For this clonotype: This sequence may be a read error, since a much larger clone differs from it by one base. This chain uses TRBV27 with TRBJ2-3, with D maybe TRBD2 (5 bases). The CDR3 sequence is 14 residues long. In germline, CDR1 is MNHEY, CDR2 SMNVEV (reference sequence). The CDR3, as DNA: TGTCCCAGCAAGGCAGCGGTGGGGATAGATACGCAGTATTTT. Its translation: CPSKAAVGIDTQYF.

This chain links TRBV3-1 with TRBJ2-7; a weak D match, TRBD1 (6 bases). This CDR3 has 13 amino acids. The germline V gene has CDR1 LGHDT and CDR2 YNNKEL (reference sequence). V was pared by 1 base and J by 5 bases, with 9 bases between. DNA for the CDR3: TGTGCCAGCAGCCAAGCCAGGGACAACGAGCAGTACTTC. Translating gives CASSQARDNEQYF.

This clonotype occurred a few times. This chain uses TRBV5-5 with TRBJ1-5; D is unclear. This CDR3 has 15 amino acids. The ends were cut back, 3 bases at V and 0 bases at J, with 10 bases in the middle. The germline gives CDR1 SGHKS, CDR2 YYEKEE (reference sequence). CDR3 sequence: CASSSIGDSNQPQHF. The CDR3 DNA reads TGTGCCAGCAGCTCTATTGGTGATAGCAATCAGCCCCAGCATTTT.

This clonotype was picked up one time. This sequence joins TRBV6-1 and TRBJ2-2, with 10 bases lining up with TRBD1. V was pared by 6 bases and J by 4 bases, with 11 bases of the junction left unmatched. Per germline, CDR1 MNHNS and CDR2 SASEGT. The length of the CDR3 is 17 residues. The CDR3 loop reads CASRPPPGQGSTGELFF. The CDR3 nucleotides read TGTGCCAGCAGGCCTCCCCCGGGACAGGGGAGCACCGGGGAGCTGTTTTTT.

This clonotype was observed a handful of times. V is TRBV20-1 and J is TRBJ2-3; tentative D call: TRBD2 (6 bases). Deletions cut 2 bases from V and 4 bases from J, with 13 bases between. This CDR3 is 14 amino acids long. Germline V gene lookup returns CDR1 DFQATT and CDR2 SNEGSKA (reference sequence). CDR3 loop: CSARLTSQSDTQYF. The CDR3 DNA reads as TGCAGTGCTAGATTGACTAGTCAATCAGATACGCAGTATTTT.

V gene TRBV20-1 combines with J gene TRBJ2-7; D gene ambiguous. Trimming took 5 bases from V and 2 from J, leaving 13 bases between them. CDR1 is DFQATT and CDR2 is SNEGSKA in the germline V gene (reference sequence). The CDR3 has 13 residues. The CDR3 sequence: CSAAEDKPYEQYF. Written as DNA, the CDR3 is TGCAGTGCTGCCGAGGATAAACCCTACGAGCAGTACTTC.

The rearrangement links TRBV21-1 to TRBJ1-6. TRBV21-1 is shown as a pseudogene. This CDR3 is 16 amino acids long. CDR3: CASSVLRGGGVQPLHF. Written as DNA, the CDR3 is TGTGCCAGCAGTGTGTTAAGAGGTGGAGGCGTTCAACCCCTCCACTTT.

This clonotype was seen only once. This rearrangement joins TRBV20-1 to TRBJ2-3; 13 positions agree with TRBD2. The germline gives CDR1 DFQATT, CDR2 SNEGSKA (reference sequence). Trimming cost V 7 bases and J 4 bases; bases outside gene matches: 8. The CDR3 loop spans 15 amino acids. This CDR3 is CSGATSGRPPDTQYF. The CDR3 DNA reads TGCAGTGGAGCGACTAGCGGGAGGCCCCCAGATACGCAGTATTTT.